The source of this T cell receptor (beta chain) is a study of blood T cells in healthy people across ages. Alongside a J-beta primer mix, a sample-barcoded 5' primer served in a second PCR lasting about 6 to 12 cycles. MiXCR, run by TCRdb on the 5' RACE reads, gives a single entry per CDR3 protein. In the table there are more than 650,000 distinct CDR3 sequences, 22% of which are singletons. The germline gives CDR1 SGHTA, CDR2 FQGNSA. The CDR3 loop spans 13 amino acids. Trimming removed 2 bases from V and 8 bases from J, with 12 bases in between. Sequencing was performed on blood. This receptor was identified in a man in his sixties or seventies in good health. The V and J genes are TRBV7-2 and TRBJ1-2; no reliable D call. In DNA, the CDR3 is TGTGCCAGCAGCTTAACCCCCAACCCGGGCTACACCTTC. It encodes CASSLTPNPGYTF.